This T cell receptor (beta chain) appears in the sequencing data of a study of cytomegalovirus exposure and HLA in healthy donors. Across the whole study: Researchers previously reported finding about 110 million unique TCR beta sequences from around 200 million T cells.

The study ran its PCR with 60 Vbeta and 13 Jbeta primers. Assay used: immunoSEQ multiplex PCR; TCRdb lists only in-frame clones, some missing. Of 110,000 or so clones listed, roughly an eighth are singletons. The V gene's germline CDR1 is MNHEY and CDR2 SMNVEV (reference sequence). The CDR3 is 15 amino acids. V lost 0 bases, J lost 7 bases, and 15 bases lay in between. This clone has only a few counts. Its antigen is not identified. General study points: A further, later analysis showed that HLA-associated TCR beta chains (compared with equally common others) were more clonally expanded. V- and J-gene trimming of TCR beta was linked (in a later analysis) to a missense DCLRE1C variant.

Sequencing was carried out using PBMCs. This receptor was identified in a man aged 40-49 years in good health and CMV-seropositive. The V call is TRBV27, the J call TRBJ1-1, with D possibly being TRBD1 (6 bases). CDR3 sequence: CASSLSSRGQHEAFF. The CDR3, as DNA: TGTGCCAGCAGTTTATCATCCCGTGGACAGCATGAAGCTTTCTTT.